The 11 T cell receptor beta chains listed next were all sequenced from one sample in a study of STAT5B mutations in CD4+ large granular lymphocyte leukemia. Method: immunoSEQ multiplex PCR; TCRdb's copy keeps in-frame clones and lacks some. The sample lists some 30,000 clones, 70% to 90% occurring once. Material: CD4+ T cells from blood buffy coats. The source is a human donor in good health.

This chain links TRBV7-8 with TRBJ1-6; possible D gene TRBD1, 5 bases. Trimming pared 5 bases from V and 10 bases from J, leaving 21 bases between. The germline gives CDR1 SGHVS, CDR2 FQNEAQ. The CDR3 extends over 16 amino acids. CDR3: CASSNQVQGAGSPLHF. The DNA for the CDR3 is TGTGCCAGCAGCAACCAAGTTCAGGGAGCGGGCTCACCCCTCCACTTT.

This rearrangement joins TRBV4-1 to TRBJ1-6; possible D gene TRBD1, 5 bases. The V end was cut by 4 bases, the J end by 10 bases, with 20 bases between. The CDR3 runs 16 residues. The germline V gene has CDR1 MGHRA and CDR2 YSYEKL. The CDR3: CASSPYRTGGESPLHF. CDR3 sequence (DNA): TGCGCCAGCAGCCCCTATCGGACCGGGGGGGAGTCACCCCTCCACTTT.

This clone appeared a single time. The same CDR3 also results from other DNA sequences found in this sample. The V and J genes are TRBV30 and TRBJ1-1, with unresolved D. The V gene lost 4 bases and the J gene lost 2 bases, with 5 bases spanning the gap. Germline lookup yields CDR1 GTSNPN and CDR2 SVGIG (reference sequence). The length of the CDR3 is 11 residues. CDR3 DNA sequence: TGTGCCTGGAATATAAACACTGAAGCTTTCTTT. It codes for CAWNINTEAFF.

This clone appeared once. The rearrangement joins TRBV30 to TRBJ1-5, with TRBD1 matching 8 bases. The CDR3 sequence is 14 residues long. Germline trimming cut 0 bases from V and 5 bases from J; bases unmatched to any gene: 3. CDR1 and CDR2 (germline): GTSNPN, SVGIG (reference sequence). The CDR3 here is CAWSVGTGHQPQHF. In nucleotides, the CDR3 is TGTGCCTGGAGTGTTGGGACAGGTCATCAGCCCCAGCATTTT. The entire variable domain, with the rest obtained from reference TRBV30 and TRBJ1-5, is as follows: SQTIHQWPATLVQPVGSPLSLECTVEGTSNPNLYWYRQAAGRGLQLLFYSVGIGQISSEVPQNLSASRPQDRQFILSSKKLLLSDSGFYLCAWSVGTGHQPQHFGDGTRLSIL.

This chain's CDR3 is CASSNLAGMHEQYF. The CDR3 bases are TGTGCCAGCTCCAATCTAGCGGGAATGCACGAGCAGTACTTC. The chain combines TRBV6-1 with TRBJ2-5, with TRBD2 identical over 9 bases. The J call could be wrong; TRBJ2-7 is a better fit for the DNA end. The germline CDR1 and CDR2 sequences are MNHNS and SASEGT. This CDR3 is built from 14 residues.

V is TRBV11-2 and J is TRBJ1-4, with unresolved D. With 5 bases removed from V and 8 bases from J, the gap between germline ends came to 18 bases. Germline V gene lookup returns CDR1 SGHAT and CDR2 FQNNGV. The CDR3 covers 15 residues. The CDR3, as DNA: TGTGCCAGCAGCCCCCGGACTGGGGTAGGAGAAAAACTGTTTTTT. Translation gives CASSPRTGVGEKLFF.

CDR3 nucleotides: TGTGCCAGCAGTGTAGCGGGAGGGCCTCGATACAATGAGCAGTTCTTC. This encodes CASSVAGGPRYNEQFF. The gene calls are TRBV2 and TRBJ2-1; 11 bases fit TRBD2. CDR1 SNHLY and CDR2 FYNNEI come from the germline V gene. V dropped 4 bases and J dropped 4; count of bases not matched to a gene: 6. This CDR3 is 16 amino acids long.

This clone was seen only once. The chain combines TRBV11-2 with TRBJ1-5; TRBD1 is a possible D gene (5 bases). CDR1 and CDR2 from the germline V gene are SGHAT and FQNNGV. The CDR3 is 13 residues long. The V and J ends lost 8 bases and 4 bases respectively, with 12 bases between them. The CDR3 DNA sequence: TGTGCCAGCGGTCAGGGCAGGAATCAGCCCCAGCATTTT. This translates into CASGQGRNQPQHF.

The chain couples TRBV7-7 to TRBJ1-4; 8 nucleotides agree with TRBD1. V lost 5 bases, J lost 8 bases, and 10 bases stayed unmatched. The CDR3 length is 15 residues. Germline V gene data show CDR1 as SSHAT and CDR2 as FNYEAQ (reference sequence). CDR3 nucleotides: TGTGCCAGCAGCGCGGGGACAGGCGAAGGGGAAAAACTGTTTTTT. Translated: CASSAGTGEGEKLFF.

The V gene is TRBV6-1, the J gene TRBJ2-1; 8 nucleotides line up with TRBD2. The CDR3 consists of 16 residues. V shed 3 bases, J shed 6 bases, and the junction held 10 bases outside the gene matches. Germline V gives CDR1 MNHNS, CDR2 SASEGT. The CDR3 sequence is CASSDLGLAFGNEQFF. The CDR3 nucleotides are TGTGCCAGCAGTGACCTAGGACTAGCATTCGGCAATGAGCAGTTCTTC.

The chain links TRBV18 to TRBJ2-1; unclear D gene. This CDR3 is built from 12 residues. V was shortened by 0 bases and J by 13 bases, with 10 bases between the two germline ends. Germline CDR1 is KGHSH and CDR2 is LQKENI. This chain's CDR3 is CASSPPISRQFF. CDR3 sequence (DNA): TGTGCCAGCTCACCACCGATTTCTCGACAGTTCTTC.